Given below is one T cell receptor (beta chain) in context. This record comes from a study of T cells in Graves' hyperthyroidism and ophthalmopathy. Germline V lookup: CDR1 SEHNR, CDR2 FQNEAQ (reference sequence). V dropped 5 bases and J dropped 0; count of bases not matched to a gene: 2. There are 14 residues in the CDR3. The source material, RNA transcripts, was used to amplify TCR beta CDR3 regions. With the HTBI primer set, the TCR CDR3 went through a first round of RT-PCR. Each CDR3 protein is one row after TCRdb ran MiXCR on the multiplex PCR reads. The table has 600,000 to 700,000 distinct CDR3 sequences, roughly 46% seen once.

The TCR was taken from an adult man with Graves' disease, either hyperthyroidism or ophthalmopathy (not recorded which). Input material: peripheral blood or thyroid tissue (not recorded which). The rearrangement links TRBV7-9 to TRBJ2-7; 9 bases are a match to TRBD1. This chain's CDR3 is CASSGQGTSYEQYF. The CDR3 nucleotides read TGTGCCAGCAGCGGACAGGGGACCTCCTACGAGCAGTACTTC.